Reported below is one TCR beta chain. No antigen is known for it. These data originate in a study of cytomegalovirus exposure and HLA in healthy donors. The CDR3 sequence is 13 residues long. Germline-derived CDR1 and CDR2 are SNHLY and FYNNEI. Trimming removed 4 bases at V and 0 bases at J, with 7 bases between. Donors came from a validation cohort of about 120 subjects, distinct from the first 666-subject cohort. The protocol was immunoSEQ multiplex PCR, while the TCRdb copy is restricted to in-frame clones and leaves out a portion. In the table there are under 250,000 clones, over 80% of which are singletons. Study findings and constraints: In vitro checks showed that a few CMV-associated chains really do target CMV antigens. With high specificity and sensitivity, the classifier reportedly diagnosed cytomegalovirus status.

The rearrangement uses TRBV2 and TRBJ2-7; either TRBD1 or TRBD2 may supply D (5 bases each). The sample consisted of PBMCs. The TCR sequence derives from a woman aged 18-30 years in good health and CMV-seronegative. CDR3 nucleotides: TGTGCCAGCAGTGGGGACCTCTCCTACGAGCAGTACTTC. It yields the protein CASSGDLSYEQYF.